One sample yielded the 19 T cell receptor beta chains listed below, sequenced in a study of radiation and T cells in renal cell carcinoma. Measured with immunoSEQ multiplex PCR; TCRdb has only the in-frame clones, and not every one. The sample consists of 100,000 to 150,000 clones, 81% of them appearing once. The time point here: blood 2 weeks post-SBRT. Treatment defined: 15 Gy SBRT to primary tumor, nephrectomy 4 weeks later. The sample consisted of blood, taken from a patient whose treatment included radiotherapy and nephrectomy. The receptors originated from a man aged 50 to 60 with renal cell carcinoma.

V is TRBV5-5 and J is TRBJ2-3; 9 bases map to TRBD2. Unmatched junction bases numbered 4, after V lost 3 bases and J lost 5 bases. The germline V gene has CDR1 SGHKS and CDR2 YYEKEE (reference sequence). The CDR3 covers 14 residues. The CDR3 DNA sequence: TGTGCCAGCAGCTCTAGCGGGATGGGAGATACGCAGTATTTT. Its translation: CASSSSGMGDTQYF.

J is TRBJ1-2 and V is TRBV28, with a tentative D call TRBD1 (5 bases). The germline V gene has CDR1 MDHEN and CDR2 SYDVKM. CDR3 length equals 17 residues. V dropped 6 bases and J dropped 1 base, with 21 bases sitting between them. The CDR3 nucleotides read TGTGCCAGCAGACCATACTCATGGGCAGGGAGTAACTATGGCTACACCTTC. It encodes CASRPYSWAGSNYGYTF.

The chain couples TRBV6-5 to TRBJ1-4; no definite D call. Germline CDR1 and CDR2: MNHEY and SVGAGI. With 2 bases removed from V and 6 bases from J, the gap between germline ends came to 13 bases. CDR3 length: 15 amino acids. The CDR3 loop reads CASSYAGRWDEKLFF. The CDR3 region has the DNA TGTGCCAGCAGTTACGCCGGGCGTTGGGATGAAAAACTGTTTTTT.

The chain has TRBV5-4 and TRBJ2-3; unclear D gene. The germline CDR1 and CDR2 sequences are SGHNT and YYREEE (reference sequence). V gave up 0 bases and J gave up 6 bases, with 5 bases separating them. The CDR3 covers 12 residues. This CDR3 reads CASSLASDTQYF. For the CDR3, the DNA is TGTGCCAGCAGCTTGGCGAGCGATACGCAGTATTTT. Complete variable domain (other parts from reference TRBV5-4 and TRBJ2-3): ETGVTQSPTHLIKTRGQQVTLRCSSQSGHNTVSWYQQALGQGPQFIFQYYREEENGRGNFPPRFSGLQFPNYSSELNVNALELDDSALYLCASSLASDTQYFGPGTRLTVL.

The chain employs TRBV5-4 and TRBJ2-3, with 7 bases aligning to TRBD2. V was pared by 5 bases and J by 5 bases, with 14 bases of the junction left unmatched. Germline V gives CDR1 SGHNT, CDR2 YYREEE (reference sequence). The length of the CDR3 is 16 residues. Here the CDR3 reads CASSTGTKRVQDTQYF. The CDR3 DNA reads as TGTGCCAGCAGTACCGGGACTAAGAGAGTCCAAGATACGCAGTATTTT.

The genes are TRBV5-1 and TRBJ2-2; 7 bases match TRBD2. Germline V lookup: CDR1 SGHRS, CDR2 YFSETQ. Trimming took 0 bases from V and 0 from J; bases not matched to a gene: 5. The CDR3 length is 17 residues. CDR3 protein: CASSLEASGPNTGELFF. CDR3 DNA: TGCGCCAGCAGCTTGGAGGCTAGCGGTCCGAACACCGGGGAGCTGTTTTTT. The full variable domain, rest sourced from reference TRBV5-1 and TRBJ2-2, is KAGVTQTPRYLIKTRGQQVTLSCSPISGHRSVSWYQQTPGQGLQFLFEYFSETQRNKGNFPGRFSGRQFSNSRSEMNVSTLELGDSALYLCASSLEASGPNTGELFFGEGSRLTVL.

In this sample, this clone turned up once. The chain has TRBV5-5 and TRBJ1-2, with D tentatively TRBD1 (5 bases). Germline CDR1 SGHKS, CDR2 YYEKEE (reference sequence). This CDR3 has 15 amino acids. V lost 5 bases and J lost 5, with 19 bases in between. This CDR3 is CASRSDISSRYGYTF. The CDR3 nucleotides are TGTGCCAGCAGATCGGACATCTCTAGCCGGTATGGCTACACCTTC.

The rearrangement joins TRBV28 to TRBJ2-7; D remains unclear. Trimming cost V 2 bases and J 2 bases, with 7 bases left between them. This CDR3 comprises 13 residues. The V gene's germline CDR1 is MDHEN and CDR2 SYDVKM. The DNA of the CDR3 is TGTGCCAGCAGTTTAGGTAGCACCTACGAGCAGTACTTC. Translation gives CASSLGSTYEQYF.

Here the CDR3 reads CAISASGGNTIYF. For the CDR3, the DNA is TGTGCCATCAGTGCATCTGGGGGAAACACCATATATTTT. The chain employs TRBV10-3 and TRBJ1-3, with no clear D. Germline loops: CDR1 ENHRY, CDR2 SYGVKD. Trimming took 4 bases from V and 4 from J, leaving 8 bases between them. The CDR3 has 13 amino acids.

The chain has TRBV28 and TRBJ2-2; unclear D gene. CDR1 MDHEN and CDR2 SYDVKM come from the germline V gene. V was cut by 1 base and J by 3 bases, with 12 bases left in between. This CDR3 has 16 residues. CDR3 residues: CASSLLPRLHTGELFF. The DNA for the CDR3 is TGTGCCAGCAGTTTATTACCGCGGCTCCACACCGGGGAGCTGTTTTTT.

The CDR3 DNA reads TGTGCCAGCAGTTGGCATTCCTATGGCTACACCTTC. Amino acid sequence: CASSWHSYGYTF. This sequence joins TRBV28 and TRBJ1-2; the D is unclear. V was pared by 4 bases and J by 4 bases, with 7 bases between. The germline V gene has CDR1 MDHEN and CDR2 SYDVKM. This CDR3 is built from 12 residues.

This clone was detected a few times. The rearrangement joins TRBV14 to TRBJ2-1; 12 bases align to TRBD2. Germline V gives CDR1 SGHDN, CDR2 FVKESK. The CDR3 is 14 amino acids. V gave up 4 bases and J gave up 12 bases; unmatched junction bases: 7. The CDR3 here is CASSLGLAGLGQFF. In nucleotides, the CDR3 is TGTGCCAGCAGCCTTGGACTAGCGGGGCTCGGGCAGTTCTTC.

V is TRBV7-2 and J is TRBJ1-2; TRBD1 might be the D (5 bases). The CDR3 totals 15 residues. Germline CDR1 and CDR2: SGHTA and FQGNSA. Deletions cut 4 bases from V and 2 bases from J, with 14 bases between. This CDR3 reads CASSSPGTGNYGYTF. For the CDR3, the DNA is TGTGCCAGCAGCTCCCCCGGGACGGGGAACTATGGCTACACCTTC. The full variable domain, with the rest looked up from reference TRBV7-2 and TRBJ1-2, is GAGVSQSPSNKVTEKGKDVELRCDPISGHTALYWYRQSLGQGLEFLIYFQGNSAPDKSGLPSDRFSAERTGGSVSTLTIQRTQQEDSAVYLCASSSPGTGNYGYTFGSGTRLTVV.

This clone has just one count. The V and J genes are TRBV30 and TRBJ2-7; D is unclear. Germline loops: CDR1 GTSNPN, CDR2 SVGIG (reference sequence). CDR3 length equals 11 residues. Trimming removed 2 bases at V and 8 bases at J, with 10 bases between. CDR3 amino acids: CAWSTRQKQYF. The CDR3 DNA reads TGTGCCTGGAGTACCCGCCAAAAGCAGTACTTC.

This clone was picked up a small number of times. V usage is TRBV19 and J usage is TRBJ1-5; D remains ambiguous. The germline V and J ends were trimmed by 4 bases and 7 bases, with 17 bases remaining between them. CDR1 is LNHDA and CDR2 is SQIVND in the germline V gene (reference sequence). The CDR3 runs 15 residues. The DNA for the CDR3 is TGTGCCAGTAGTACCCTGGACGGTGGCTGGCAGCCCCAGCATTTT. Amino acid sequence: CASSTLDGGWQPQHF.

The V gene is TRBV7-8, the J gene TRBJ1-5; D is unclear. Germline V gives CDR1 SGHVS, CDR2 FQNEAQ. V lost 5 bases and J lost 1, with 21 bases in between. This CDR3 comprises 18 residues. CDR3 sequence: CASSHNVGSLKSNQPQHF. The CDR3 nucleotides are TGTGCCAGCAGCCACAACGTTGGGTCGCTAAAAAGCAATCAGCCCCAGCATTTT.

The V and J genes are TRBV6-1 and TRBJ1-2, with D maybe TRBD1 (5 bases). V gave up 4 bases and J gave up 5 bases, with 11 bases separating them. Germline V gene sequence: CDR1 MNHNS, CDR2 SASEGT. The CDR3 extends over 13 amino acids. The DNA for the CDR3 is TGTGCCAGCAGTGCGACAGAGACTTATGGCTACACCTTC. Residues: CASSATETYGYTF.

This clone was counted only a few times. Other DNA sequences in the same sample also yield this CDR3. The chain combines TRBV5-5 with TRBJ1-5; D is perhaps TRBD1 (6 bases). This CDR3 is 16 amino acids long. The ends were cut back, 0 bases at V and 2 bases at J, with 12 bases in the middle. The germline gives CDR1 SGHKS, CDR2 YYEKEE (reference sequence). As DNA, the CDR3 is TGTGCCAGCAGCTTGGCCAGGGGTTCGGGCAATCAGCCCCAGCATTTT. Protein sequence: CASSLARGSGNQPQHF.

The CDR3 is CASSERSTVGTEAFF. As DNA, the CDR3 is TGTGCCAGCAGTGAAAGGAGCACGGTGGGGACTGAAGCTTTCTTT. This sequence joins TRBV2 and TRBJ1-1; no definite D call. V shed 2 bases and J shed 5 bases, with 15 bases lying between them. The CDR3 totals 15 residues. CDR1 and CDR2 (germline): SNHLY, FYNNEI.